The 24 T cell receptor beta chains below were found in one sample sequenced in a study of T cells in Graves' hyperthyroidism and ophthalmopathy. Amplification yielded TCR beta CDR3 regions, with RNA transcripts as the source. The HTBI primer set served for first-round RT-PCR of the TCR CDR3. MiXCR, applied by TCRdb to the multiplex PCR reads, yields one record per CDR3 protein. This sample yields roughly 570,000 distinct CDR3 sequences, of which 46% are seen a single time; 7.5% to 8.5% belongs to the top ten. The sequencing sample was made of peripheral blood or thyroid tissue (not recorded which). Every receptor here comes from a young woman with Graves' hyperthyroidism.

J is TRBJ2-7 and V is TRBV20-1; 11 bases match TRBD2. The V gene end was trimmed by 6 bases and the J gene end by 5 bases; junction bases not matched to a gene: 9. The CDR3 sequence is 14 residues long. Germline V gene sequence: CDR1 DFQATT, CDR2 SNEGSKA (reference sequence). The DNA of the CDR3 is TGCAGTGCCATCAAATTAGCGGGAGGGAACGAGCAGTACTTC. It is translated as CSAIKLAGGNEQYF.

On this clonotype: This may be a read error: a much more frequent sequence differs by one nucleotide. The gene calls are TRBV13 and TRBJ2-7, with 15 bases aligning to TRBD2. The ends lost 5 bases at V and 3 bases at J; junction bases unmatched: 8. This CDR3 has 17 amino acids. Germline values: CDR1 PRHDT, CDR2 FYEKMQ (reference sequence). CDR3 nucleotides: TGTGCCAGCAGCGATCTCGGGACTAGCGGGGGGCACTACGAGCAGTACTTC. It is translated as CASSDLGTSGGHYEQYF. Full variable domain (missing parts from reference TRBV13 and TRBJ2-7): AAGVIQSPRHLIKEKRETATLKCYPIPRHDTVYWYQQGPGQDPQFLISFYEKMQSDKGSIPDRFSAQQFSDYHSELNMSSLELGDSALYFCASSDLGTSGGHYEQYFGPGTRLTVT.

The genes are TRBV4-1 and TRBJ2-5; D not certain. The CDR3 is 14 amino acids. Between the trimmed V and J ends, which lost 2 bases and 1 base, there was a span of 8 bases. From germline, CDR1 is MGHRA and CDR2 YSYEKL. CDR3 region: CASSQTVIQETQYF. CDR3 in DNA: TGCGCCAGCAGCCAAACCGTAATCCAAGAGACCCAGTACTTC.

The rearrangement uses TRBV12-3 or TRBV12-4 and TRBJ2-5; TRBD1 agrees at 8 bases. The CDR3 has 13 residues. V was pared by 7 bases and J by 3 bases, with 4 bases of the junction left unmatched. The CDR3 region is CASIATGEETQYF. CDR3 nucleotide sequence: TGTGCCAGCATCGCGACAGGGGAAGAGACCCAGTACTTC.

The genes are TRBV7-9 and TRBJ2-7, with 8 bases lining up with TRBD1. The CDR3 is 16 amino acids. J gave up 0 bases and V 4 bases, and 8 bases lay outside the gene matches. CDR1 is SEHNR and CDR2 is FQNEAQ in the germline V gene (reference sequence). The CDR3 protein is CASSSDRGLSSYEQYF. The CDR3 region has the DNA TGTGCCAGCAGCTCAGACAGGGGTTTAAGCTCCTACGAGCAGTACTTC.

The sample holds many counts of this clonotype. The chain couples TRBV4-3 to TRBJ2-5, with 8 bases lining up with TRBD2. After removal of 4 bases from V and 3 bases from J, the junction contained 10 bases not matched to a gene. Germline V CDR1 and CDR2: LGHNA, YSLEER. This CDR3 is 16 amino acids long. The CDR3 sequence is CASSLRSLAEKETQYF. For the CDR3, the DNA is TGCGCCAGCAGCCTGAGATCACTAGCGGAGAAAGAGACCCAGTACTTC.

The J gene is TRBJ2-7, the V gene TRBV7-6; D gene unclear. The assigned J gene may be wrong: the sequence end matches TRBJ2-1 better. Per the germline V gene, CDR1 is SGHVS and CDR2 is FNYEAQ. CDR3 length: 14 amino acids. In DNA, the CDR3 is TGTGCCAGCAGCTTAGCGAAAGGATACAATGAGCAGTTCTTC. Translated: CASSLAKGYNEQFF.

This clonotype was picked up a small number of times. The V gene is TRBV12-3 or TRBV12-4, the J gene TRBJ1-5; TRBD1 agrees at 9 bases. This CDR3 has 15 amino acids. CDR3 sequence: CASGSLWTGAQPQHF. CDR3 bases: TGTGCTAGTGGCTCCCTTTGGACAGGGGCTCAGCCCCAGCATTTT.

In its sample, this clonotype was seen many times. V gene TRBV7-9 combines with J gene TRBJ2-7, with TRBD2 matching over 7 bases. With 5 bases clipped from V and 3 bases from J, the junction kept 13 bases outside the gene matches. The CDR3 is 16 residues long. Germline V lookup: CDR1 SEHNR, CDR2 FQNEAQ (reference sequence). Written as DNA, the CDR3 is TGTGCCAGCAGCCCTGGGGGGGTCCGGGAGAGCTACGAGCAGTACTTC. Protein product: CASSPGGVRESYEQYF.

Regarding this clonotype: The CDR3 ends on some other residue instead of the conserved phenylalanine or tryptophan, so this is likely a read error. No DNA is shown, since the ends of the CDR3 on it are uncertain; the CDR3 is the one TCRdb lists. This rearrangement joins TRBV20-1 to TRBJ2-5. The CDR3 contains 9 residues when both ends are counted. Germline lookup yields CDR1 DFQATT and CDR2 SNEGSKA (reference sequence). CDR3 sequence reads: CSARDPRTS.

This clonotype appeared many times. The chain uses TRBV7-9 and TRBJ1-1, with D tentatively TRBD1 (5 bases). Trimming shortened V by 1 base and J by 0 bases, and 9 bases separated the two germline ends. Per the germline V gene, CDR1 is SEHNR and CDR2 is FQNEAQ (reference sequence). The CDR3 loop spans 15 amino acids. The CDR3 DNA reads as TGTGCCAGCAGCTTAGAGCGGGGCCTGAACACTGAAGCTTTCTTT. Translated, it gives CASSLERGLNTEAFF.

About this clonotype: The conserved phenylalanine or tryptophan normally closing the CDR3 is absent here, so this likely arose from a read error. Because the CDR3's place on the DNA is in doubt, the DNA is left out and the CDR3 is given as listed by TCRdb. This sequence joins TRBV7-8 and TRBJ2-2; the table's D call, TRBD1, has no DNA check behind it. The CDR3 region is 9 residues in length, termini included. Germline V gene lookup returns CDR1 SGHVS and CDR2 FQNEAQ. This CDR3 is CASSPSRVL.

There are many counts of this clonotype. This chain joins TRBV7-8 and TRBJ2-7; D perhaps matches TRBD2 (5 bases). This CDR3 has 16 residues. Germline CDR1 and CDR2: SGHVS and FQNEAQ. Trimming took 4 bases from V and 0 from J, leaving 16 bases between them. The CDR3 sequence is CASSSRTRILSYEQYF. CDR3 nucleotides: TGTGCCAGCAGCTCCCGGACTCGAATTCTCTCCTACGAGCAGTACTTC.

This clonotype was observed many times. V and J are TRBV11-2 and TRBJ1-5; D might be TRBD1 (6 bases). The CDR3 has 13 amino acids. The V gene's germline CDR1 is SGHAT and CDR2 FQNNGV. V gave up 5 bases and J gave up 4 bases, with 9 bases separating them. The CDR3 DNA sequence: TGTGCCAGCAGCGACGACAGGAATCAGCCCCAGCATTTT. It is translated as CASSDDRNQPQHF.

CDR3 nucleotide sequence: TGTGCCAGCAGCTGGGAGGGGGGCACTGAAGCTTTCTTT. Its protein is CASSWEGGTEAFF. The V and J genes are TRBV11-3 and TRBJ1-1; D is perhaps TRBD1 (6 bases). The CDR3 covers 13 residues. Germline loops: CDR1 SGHNT, CDR2 YENEEA. With 4 bases removed from V and 4 bases from J, the gap between germline ends came to 10 bases.

The sample holds many counts of this clonotype. This chain links TRBV25-1 with TRBJ1-2, with TRBD1 as a possible D gene (5 bases). Trimming removed 6 bases from V and 8 bases from J, with 19 bases in between. This CDR3 is 14 amino acids long. Per germline, CDR1 MGHDK and CDR2 SYGVNS. The CDR3 bases are TGTGCCAGCAGCCGAAACGGGGGAACAAGGGGCTACACCTTC. Amino acid sequence: CASSRNGGTRGYTF.

This clonotype came up many times. The chain carries TRBV12-3 or TRBV12-4 and TRBJ2-7; 11 bases align to TRBD1. CDR3 length equals 14 residues. V lost 8 bases to trimming and J lost 6 bases; unmatched junction nucleotides: 9. CDR3 sequence: CASQGGTGGLEQYF. Here the CDR3 DNA reads TGTGCCAGCCAAGGGGGGACAGGGGGGCTCGAGCAGTACTTC.

This clonotype was seen a handful of times. The chain has TRBV12-3 or TRBV12-4 and TRBJ2-7; D is perhaps TRBD2 (6 bases). The CDR3 is 14 residues long. V gave up 5 bases and J gave up 3 bases, with 14 bases separating them. The CDR3 spells CASSPLREGYEQYF. CDR3 DNA: TGTGCCAGCAGTCCCCTGCGGGAAGGCTACGAGCAGTACTTC.

This clonotype was recorded at least ten times. The chain joins TRBV12-3 or TRBV12-4 to TRBJ1-2; D is uncertain. This CDR3 comprises 16 residues. V lost 3 bases to trimming and J lost 0 bases, with 14 bases between them. The CDR3 DNA follows: TGTGCCAGCAGTTTTATATCGGCACAACCTAACTATGGCTACACCTTC. This encodes CASSFISAQPNYGYTF.

Turning to this clonotype: A clone one base away is much larger, so this may be a read error. CDR3 DNA: TGTGCCGGCAGCGAAAGACAGGGGTCCTACGAGCAGTACTTC. Amino acid sequence: CAGSERQGSYEQYF. The chain carries TRBV9 and TRBJ2-7; 8 bases fit TRBD1. This CDR3 has 14 residues. CDR1 is SGDLS and CDR2 is YYNGEE in the germline V gene.

This clonotype appeared many times. The chain couples TRBV28 to TRBJ1-2; D is undetermined. In germline, CDR1 is MDHEN, CDR2 SYDVKM. CDR3 length equals 14 residues. V was trimmed by 3 bases and J by 4 bases, leaving 12 bases between them. For the CDR3, the DNA is TGTGCCAGCAGTTTGAGTGGCCACCCCTATGGCTACACCTTC. Translated, it gives CASSLSGHPYGYTF.

This clonotype was seen repeatedly, ten times or more. V gene TRBV5-1 combines with J gene TRBJ2-5, with 9 nucleotides matching TRBD2. Germline CDR1 is SGHRS and CDR2 is YFSETQ. V was pared by 6 bases and J by 2 bases, with 8 bases of the junction left unmatched. The CDR3 covers 15 residues. The CDR3, as DNA: TGCGCCAGCAAAGCGGGAGGTTACGTTCAAGAGACCCAGTACTTC. This encodes CASKAGGYVQETQYF.

This clonotype was counted at least ten times. The chain combines TRBV5-6 with TRBJ1-2; 9 nucleotides align to TRBD1. Germline lookup yields CDR1 SGHDT and CDR2 YYEEEE. The CDR3 loop spans 15 amino acids. Trimming at V came to 5 bases and at J to 4 bases, leaving 9 bases not matched to a gene. In nucleotides, the CDR3 is TGTGCCAGCAGGTTAAGGGACAGGGTGGCCTATGGCTACACCTTC. It codes for CASRLRDRVAYGYTF.

Details on this clonotype: Relative to the germline gene, one junction end is altered; a read error may explain this. The chain joins TRBV7-3 to TRBJ2-2; D tentatively fits TRBD1 or TRBD2 (5 bases each). Germline V gene lookup returns CDR1 SGHTA and CDR2 FQGTGA. The CDR3 runs 16 residues. The CDR3 loop reads CTSSSGPNRNTGELFF. The CDR3, as DNA: TGTACCAGCAGCTCGGGACCGAATCGGAACACCGGGGAGCTGTTTTTT.